The rows below give T cell receptor beta chains drawn from one sample of a study of T cells of healthy individuals. One entry per CDR3 protein results from TCRdb running MiXCR on the 5' RACE reads. Counted here are 38,000 or so distinct CDR3 sequences, roughly 4.3% occurring once; the ten biggest clones make up less than 9.5%. These receptors were obtained from a human donor in good health. Both conserved end residues are trimmed from each CDR3.

v_gene: TRBV9
j_gene: TRBJ2-1
CDR3aa: ASSTRTSGEQF

v_gene: TRBV20-1
j_gene: TRBJ1-6
CDR3aa: SARGGPSNSPLH

v_gene: TRBV7-8
j_gene: TRBJ1-2
CDR3aa: ASSLAGTMGGYT

v_gene: TRBV15
j_gene: TRBJ2-6
CDR3aa: ATSRGIARFSGANVLT

v_gene: TRBV7-9
j_gene: TRBJ2-3
CDR3aa: ASSLMAEADTQY

v_gene: TRBV6-2/TRBV6-3
j_gene: TRBJ2-7
CDR3aa: ASSYSPDSIYEQY

v_gene: TRBV3-1
j_gene: TRBJ2-3
CDR3aa: ASSQGRPSTDTQY

v_gene: TRBV3-1
j_gene: TRBJ2-1
CDR3aa: ASSRDSGGGNEQF

v_gene: TRBV3-1
j_gene: TRBJ2-3
CDR3aa: ASNQVGDTQY

v_gene: TRBV18
j_gene: TRBJ1-1
CDR3aa: ASSPGMGNTEAF

v_gene: TRBV7-2
j_gene: TRBJ2-7
CDR3aa: ASSPWTLRGNEQY

v_gene: TRBV4-2
j_gene: TRBJ1-2
CDR3aa: ASSQEVRLRDYGYT

v_gene: TRBV6-2/TRBV6-3
j_gene: TRBJ1-6
CDR3aa: AISYSPWDRGSPLH

v_gene: TRBV13
j_gene: TRBJ2-1
CDR3aa: ASSTRQDAQF

v_gene: TRBV5-5
j_gene: TRBJ1-1
CDR3aa: ASSLLPNTEAF

v_gene: TRBV20-1
j_gene: TRBJ1-2
CDR3aa: SAEVRDGNYGYT

v_gene: TRBV4-3
j_gene: TRBJ2-3
CDR3aa: ASSQDLRTSGNTDTQY

v_gene: TRBV6-2/TRBV6-3
j_gene: TRBJ2-1
CDR3aa: ASSYIPGAITKQF

v_gene: TRBV12-3/TRBV12-4
j_gene: TRBJ1-1
CDR3aa: ASSPRGSNTEAF

v_gene: TRBV12-3/TRBV12-4
j_gene: TRBJ2-5
CDR3aa: ASTDRGGTQY

v_gene: TRBV25-1
j_gene: TRBJ2-7
CDR3aa: ASRGRGTDEQY

v_gene: TRBV4-1
j_gene: TRBJ1-2
CDR3aa: ASSQPTTNYGYT

v_gene: TRBV24-1
j_gene: TRBJ2-1
CDR3aa: ATSGRDYNEQF